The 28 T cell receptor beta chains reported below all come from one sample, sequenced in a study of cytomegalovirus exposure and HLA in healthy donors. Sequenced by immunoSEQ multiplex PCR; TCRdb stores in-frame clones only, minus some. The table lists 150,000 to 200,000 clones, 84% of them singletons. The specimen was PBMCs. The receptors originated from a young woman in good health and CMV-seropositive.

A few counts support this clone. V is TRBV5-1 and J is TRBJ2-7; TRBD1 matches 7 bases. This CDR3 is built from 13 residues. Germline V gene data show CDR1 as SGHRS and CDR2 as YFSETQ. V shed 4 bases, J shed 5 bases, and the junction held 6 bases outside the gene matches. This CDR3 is CASSNPDRDEQYF. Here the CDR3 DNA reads TGCGCCAGCAGCAACCCAGACAGGGACGAGCAGTACTTC.

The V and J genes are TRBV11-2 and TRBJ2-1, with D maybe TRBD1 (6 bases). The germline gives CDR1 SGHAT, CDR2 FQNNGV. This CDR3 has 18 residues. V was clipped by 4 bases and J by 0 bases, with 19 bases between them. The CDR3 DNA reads TGTGCCAGCAGCTCCCGGACAGTAAACGTAAGCTCCTACAATGAGCAGTTCTTC. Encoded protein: CASSSRTVNVSSYNEQFF.

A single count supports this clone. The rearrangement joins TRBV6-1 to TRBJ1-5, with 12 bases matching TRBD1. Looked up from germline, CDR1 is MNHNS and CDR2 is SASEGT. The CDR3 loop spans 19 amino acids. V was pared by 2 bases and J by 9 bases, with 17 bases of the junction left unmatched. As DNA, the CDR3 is TGTGCCAGCAGTGAACCGGGACAGGGGGCTCTGGACGTACGGACGCCCCAGCATTTT. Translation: CASSEPGQGALDVRTPQHF.

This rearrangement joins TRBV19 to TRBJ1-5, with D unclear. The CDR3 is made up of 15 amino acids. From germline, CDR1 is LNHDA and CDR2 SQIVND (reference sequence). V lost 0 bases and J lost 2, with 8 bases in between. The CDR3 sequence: CASSIDLEGNQPQHF. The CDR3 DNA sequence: TGTGCCAGTAGTATAGACCTGGAGGGCAATCAGCCCCAGCATTTT.

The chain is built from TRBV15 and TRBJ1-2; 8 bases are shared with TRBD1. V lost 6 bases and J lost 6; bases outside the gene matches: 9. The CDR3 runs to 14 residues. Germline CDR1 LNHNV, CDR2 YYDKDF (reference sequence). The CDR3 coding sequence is TGTGCCACCAGTCCCCAGGACAGGGACAATGGCTACACCTTC. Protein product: CATSPQDRDNGYTF.

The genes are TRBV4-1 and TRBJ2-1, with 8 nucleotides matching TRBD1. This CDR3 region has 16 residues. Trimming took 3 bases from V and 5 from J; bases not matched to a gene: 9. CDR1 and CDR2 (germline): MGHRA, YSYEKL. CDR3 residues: CASSQDQGALDNEQFF. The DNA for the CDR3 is TGCGCCAGCAGCCAGGACCAGGGGGCGTTGGACAATGAGCAGTTCTTC.

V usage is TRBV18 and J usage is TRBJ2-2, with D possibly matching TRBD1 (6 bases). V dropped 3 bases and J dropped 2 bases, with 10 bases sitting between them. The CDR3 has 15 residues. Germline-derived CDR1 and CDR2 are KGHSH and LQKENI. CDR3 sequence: CASSPKTGNTGELFF. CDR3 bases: TGTGCCAGCTCACCGAAGACAGGAAACACCGGGGAGCTGTTTTTT.

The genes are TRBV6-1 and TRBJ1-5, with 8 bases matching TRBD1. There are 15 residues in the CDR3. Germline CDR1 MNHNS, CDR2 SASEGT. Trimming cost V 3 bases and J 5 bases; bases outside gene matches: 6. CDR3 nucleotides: TGTGCCAGCAGTGAGCTGGACAGGGATGATCAGCCCCAGCATTTT. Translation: CASSELDRDDQPQHF.

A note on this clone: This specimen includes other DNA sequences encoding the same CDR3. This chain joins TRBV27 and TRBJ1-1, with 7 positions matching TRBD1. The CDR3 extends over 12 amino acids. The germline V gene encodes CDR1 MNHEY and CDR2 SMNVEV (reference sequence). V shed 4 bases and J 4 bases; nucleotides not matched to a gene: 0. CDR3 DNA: TGTGCCAGCAGTTCAGGGGGCACTGAAGCTTTCTTT. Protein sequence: CASSSGGTEAFF.

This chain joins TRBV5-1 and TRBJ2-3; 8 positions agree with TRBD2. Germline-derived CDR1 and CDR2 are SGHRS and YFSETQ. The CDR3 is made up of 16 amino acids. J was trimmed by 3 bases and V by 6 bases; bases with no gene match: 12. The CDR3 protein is CASTQTTGGVTDTQYF. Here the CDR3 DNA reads TGCGCCAGCACCCAGACCACGGGGGGGGTGACAGATACGCAGTATTTT.

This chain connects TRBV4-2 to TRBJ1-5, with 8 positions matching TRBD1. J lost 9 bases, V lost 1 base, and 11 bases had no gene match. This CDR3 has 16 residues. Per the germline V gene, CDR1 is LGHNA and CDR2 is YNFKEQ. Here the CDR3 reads CASSQVGQGASGPQHF. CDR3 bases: TGTGCCAGCAGCCAAGTAGGTCAGGGGGCGTCCGGGCCCCAGCATTTT.

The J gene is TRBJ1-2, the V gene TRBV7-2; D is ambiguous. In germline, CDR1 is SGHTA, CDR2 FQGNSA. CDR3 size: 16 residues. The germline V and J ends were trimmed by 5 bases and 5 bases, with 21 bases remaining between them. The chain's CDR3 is CASSHWEGPREYGYTF. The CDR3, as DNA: TGTGCCAGCAGCCATTGGGAGGGCCCTAGGGAATATGGCTACACCTTC.

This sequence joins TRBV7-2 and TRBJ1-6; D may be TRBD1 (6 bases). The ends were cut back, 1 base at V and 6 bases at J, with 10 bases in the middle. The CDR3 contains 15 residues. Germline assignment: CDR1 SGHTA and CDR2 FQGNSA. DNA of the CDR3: TGTGCCAGCAGCTTAGTAGGGGGATCTAATTCACCCCTCCACTTT. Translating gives CASSLVGGSNSPLHF. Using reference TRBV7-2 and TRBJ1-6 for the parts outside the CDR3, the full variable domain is GAGVSQSPSNKVTEKGKDVELRCDPISGHTALYWYRQSLGQGLEFLIYFQGNSAPDKSGLPSDRFSAERTGGSVSTLTIQRTQQEDSAVYLCASSLVGGSNSPLHFGNGTRLTVT.

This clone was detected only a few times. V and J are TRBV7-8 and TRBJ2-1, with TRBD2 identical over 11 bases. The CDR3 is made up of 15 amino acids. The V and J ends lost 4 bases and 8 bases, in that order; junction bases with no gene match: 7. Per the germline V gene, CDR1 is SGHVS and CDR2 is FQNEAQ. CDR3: CASSSLAGGSDEQFF. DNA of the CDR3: TGTGCCAGCAGCTCCCTAGCGGGGGGATCGGATGAGCAGTTCTTC.

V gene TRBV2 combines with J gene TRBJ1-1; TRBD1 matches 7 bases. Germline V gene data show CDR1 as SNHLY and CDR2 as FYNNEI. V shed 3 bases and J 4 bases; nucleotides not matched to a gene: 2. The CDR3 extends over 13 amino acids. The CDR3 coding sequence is TGTGCCAGCAGTGAGGCAGGGGGCACTGAAGCTTTCTTT. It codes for CASSEAGGTEAFF.

CDR3 residues: CASGLPTSTDTQYF. The CDR3 nucleotides read TGTGCTAGTGGTTTGCCGACTTCCACAGATACGCAGTATTTT. The rearrangement links TRBV12-5 to TRBJ2-3; D is unclear. This CDR3 region has 14 residues. CDR1 and CDR2 from the germline V gene are LGHNT and FRNRAP. V was pared by 2 bases and J by 2 bases, with 8 bases between.

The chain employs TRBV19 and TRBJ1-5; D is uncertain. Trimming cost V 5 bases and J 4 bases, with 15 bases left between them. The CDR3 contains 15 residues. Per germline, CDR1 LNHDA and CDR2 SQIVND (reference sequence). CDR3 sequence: CASSPPGSPNQPQHF. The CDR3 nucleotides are TGTGCCAGTAGTCCGCCGGGATCGCCTAATCAGCCCCAGCATTTT.

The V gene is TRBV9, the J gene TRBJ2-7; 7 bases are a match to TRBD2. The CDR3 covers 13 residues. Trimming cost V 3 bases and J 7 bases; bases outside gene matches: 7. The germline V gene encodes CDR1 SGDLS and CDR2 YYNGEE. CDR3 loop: CASSDRLAQEQYF. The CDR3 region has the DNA TGTGCCAGCAGCGACAGACTAGCCCAAGAGCAGTACTTC.

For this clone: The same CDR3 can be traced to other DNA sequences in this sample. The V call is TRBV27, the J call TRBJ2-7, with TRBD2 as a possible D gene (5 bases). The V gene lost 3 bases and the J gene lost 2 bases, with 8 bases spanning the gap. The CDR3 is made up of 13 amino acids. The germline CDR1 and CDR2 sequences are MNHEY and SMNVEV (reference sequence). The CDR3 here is CASSFGLAYEQYF. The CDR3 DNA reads TGTGCCAGCAGTTTTGGACTTGCCTACGAGCAGTACTTC.

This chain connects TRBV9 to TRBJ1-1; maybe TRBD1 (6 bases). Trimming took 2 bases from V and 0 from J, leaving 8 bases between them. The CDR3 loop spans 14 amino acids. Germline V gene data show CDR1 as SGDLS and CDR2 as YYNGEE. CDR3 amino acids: CASSVRDMNTEAFF. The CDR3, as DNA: TGTGCCAGCAGCGTCAGGGACATGAACACTGAAGCTTTCTTT.

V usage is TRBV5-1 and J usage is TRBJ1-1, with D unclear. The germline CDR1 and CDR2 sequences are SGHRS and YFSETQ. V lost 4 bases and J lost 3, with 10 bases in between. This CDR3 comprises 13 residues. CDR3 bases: TGCGCCAGCAGCCAAGGCAGGCACACTGAAGCTTTCTTT. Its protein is CASSQGRHTEAFF.

CDR3 region: CASSLVASGGYNEQFF. The CDR3 region has the DNA TGTGCCAGCAGCTTGGTGGCTAGCGGGGGTTACAATGAGCAGTTCTTC. This chain uses TRBV5-6 with TRBJ2-1, with TRBD2 matching 10 bases. Losses at the gene ends were 0 bases for V and 4 bases for J; bases not matched to a gene: 4. The germline V gene encodes CDR1 SGHDT and CDR2 YYEEEE. The length of the CDR3 is 16 residues. The full variable domain, completed using reference TRBV5-6 and TRBJ2-1, is DAGVTQSPTHLIKTRGQQVTLRCSPKSGHDTVSWYQQALGQGPQFIFQYYEEEERQRGNFPDRFSGHQFPNYSSELNVNALLLGDSALYLCASSLVASGGYNEQFFGPGTRLTVL.

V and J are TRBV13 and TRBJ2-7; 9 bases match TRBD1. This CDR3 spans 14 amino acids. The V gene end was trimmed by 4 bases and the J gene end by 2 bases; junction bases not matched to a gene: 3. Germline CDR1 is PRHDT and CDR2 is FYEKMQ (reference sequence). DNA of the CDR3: TGTGCCAGCAGCTCACAGGGGGCCACCTACGAGCAGTACTTC. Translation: CASSSQGATYEQYF.

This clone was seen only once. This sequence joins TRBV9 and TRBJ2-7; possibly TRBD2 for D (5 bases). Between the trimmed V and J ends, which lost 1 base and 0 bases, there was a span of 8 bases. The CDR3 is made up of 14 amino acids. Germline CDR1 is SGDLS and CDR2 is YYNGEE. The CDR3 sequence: CASSVRDLSYEQYF. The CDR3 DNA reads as TGTGCCAGCAGCGTACGGGATCTCTCCTACGAGCAGTACTTC. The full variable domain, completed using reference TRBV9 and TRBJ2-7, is DSGVTQTPKHLITATGQRVTLRCSPRSGDLSVYWYQQSLDQGLQFLIQYYNGEERAKGNILERFSAQQFPDLHSELNLSSLELGDSALYFCASSVRDLSYEQYFGPGTRLTVT.

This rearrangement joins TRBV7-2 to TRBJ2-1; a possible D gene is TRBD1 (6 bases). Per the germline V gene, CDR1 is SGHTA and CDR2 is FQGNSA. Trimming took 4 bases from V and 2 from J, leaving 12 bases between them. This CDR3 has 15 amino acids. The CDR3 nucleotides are TGTGCCAGCAGCTATACAGGGAACCCCTACAATGAGCAGTTCTTC. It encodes CASSYTGNPYNEQFF.

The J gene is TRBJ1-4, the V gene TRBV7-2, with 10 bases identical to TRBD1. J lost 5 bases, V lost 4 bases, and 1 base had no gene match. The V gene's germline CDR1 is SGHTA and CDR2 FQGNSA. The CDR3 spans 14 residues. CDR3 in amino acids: CASSWDRGNEKLFF. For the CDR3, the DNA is TGTGCCAGCAGCTGGGACAGGGGCAATGAAAAACTGTTTTTT. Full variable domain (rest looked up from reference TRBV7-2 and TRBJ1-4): GAGVSQSPSNKVTEKGKDVELRCDPISGHTALYWYRQSLGQGLEFLIYFQGNSAPDKSGLPSDRFSAERTGGSVSTLTIQRTQQEDSAVYLCASSWDRGNEKLFFGSGTQLSVL.

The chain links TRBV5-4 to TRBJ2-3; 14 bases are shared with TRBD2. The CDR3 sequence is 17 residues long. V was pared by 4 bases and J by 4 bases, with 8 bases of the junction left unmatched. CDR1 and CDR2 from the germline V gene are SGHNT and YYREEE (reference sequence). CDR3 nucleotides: TGTGCCAGCAGCCCCCCGGGGACTAGCGGGGGCGCAGATACGCAGTATTTT. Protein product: CASSPPGTSGGADTQYF.

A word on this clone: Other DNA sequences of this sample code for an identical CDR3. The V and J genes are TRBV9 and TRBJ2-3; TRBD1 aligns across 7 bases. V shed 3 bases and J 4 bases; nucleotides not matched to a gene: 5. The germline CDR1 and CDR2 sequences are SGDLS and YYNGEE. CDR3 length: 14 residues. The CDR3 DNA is TGTGCCAGCAGCGCGACAGGGTTGGCAGATACGCAGTATTTT. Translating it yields CASSATGLADTQYF.